This TCR beta chain stems from a study of OX40 agonist ivuxolimab in advanced cancers. The CDR3 is made up of 14 amino acids. V lost 3 bases to trimming and J lost 4 bases; unmatched junction nucleotides: 9. Germline loops: CDR1 GTSNPN, CDR2 SVGIG (reference sequence). For this clone: Its specificity is not known.

Findings and caveats of the study: Clonal expansion was seen in CD4+ and CD8+ blood T cells by week 6 at 0.1 to 3.0 mg/kg. No determination was made of the antigen specificity of the expanded peripheral T cells.

The repertoire was sequenced with immunoSEQ multiplex PCR; TCRdb's copy has only in-frame clones and lacks some. This table has about 110,000 clones, over 75% appearing once. Sequencing used CD4+ or CD8+ T cells sorted from blood, obtained in a trial of the OX40 agonist ivuxolimab. This TCR was recovered from an adult with an advanced solid tumor such as melanoma, head and neck, liver or kidney cancer. The J gene is TRBJ2-7, the V gene TRBV30, with 7 bases identical to TRBD1. For the CDR3, the DNA is TGTGCCTGGAGGACCCAAAAGGGGGCTTACGAGCAGTACTTC. Protein sequence: CAWRTQKGAYEQYF.